This T cell receptor (beta chain) was found in a study of shared clonotypes between healthy human individuals. Assay: immunoSEQ multiplex PCR; the TCRdb copy retains only in-frame clones and omits some. The sample gives over 950,000 clones, 77% of which show up once; 0.85% to 1% is in the top ten. This clone has only one observation. The germline gives CDR1 MNHEY, CDR2 SMNVEV (reference sequence). V lost 4 bases, J lost 1 base, and 6 bases stayed unmatched. CDR3 length equals 15 residues. The clonotype originates from a man in his late teens or twenties in good health. Some clones in this sample may be carry-over from other donors' samples. The sequencing sample was made of memory CD4+ T cells from PBMCs. Specified subset: CD45RA-negative fraction. The chain couples TRBV27 to TRBJ1-1; 7 bases match TRBD1. This chain's CDR3 is CASSSARQGNTEAFF. CDR3 DNA: TGTGCCAGCAGTTCTGCGAGACAGGGGAACACTGAAGCTTTCTTT.